The following is a T cell receptor (beta chain) sequence with its context. Its cognate antigen is unknown. This sample includes further DNA sequences coding for the same CDR3. This specimen comes from a study of cytomegalovirus exposure and HLA in healthy donors. Background on the study: Genotyping showed roughly 81% of hundreds of donors falling in the Caucasian-associated ancestry cluster.

General observations from the study: The Asian-associated ancestry cluster reportedly had fewer N-insertions than the roughly 670-donor mean in a later analysis.

Germline loops: CDR1 MDHEN, CDR2 SYDVKM. This CDR3 contains 14 residues. Trimming cost V 4 bases and J 3 bases; bases outside gene matches: 5. Vbeta (60) and Jbeta (13) primers were used in the PCR. The assay was immunoSEQ multiplex PCR, and TCRdb's table has in-frame clones only and misses some. The record lists approximately 210,000 clones, of which the ten most abundant hold around 0.95%. Sequenced: PBMCs. This sequence joins TRBV28 and TRBJ1-1, with TRBD1 matching 7 bases. This clonotype was obtained from a woman aged 25 to 39 in good health and CMV-seropositive. CDR3 residues: CASSSPGTDTEAFF. The CDR3 DNA is TGTGCCAGCAGTTCCCCGGGGACAGACACTGAAGCTTTCTTT.